Detailed here is one TCR beta chain. The CDR3 contains 11 residues. Trimming shortened V by 5 bases and J by 8 bases, and 8 bases separated the two germline ends. This entry belongs to a study of blood T cell repertoires in COVID-19. The repertoire was sequenced with immunoSEQ multiplex PCR; TCRdb's copy has only in-frame clones and lacks some. The profile shows about 56,000 clones, over 55% of them singletons. This TCR was sampled from a woman between 70 and 85 years old with COVID-19, enrolled during active disease. V usage is TRBV12-3 or TRBV12-4 and J usage is TRBJ2-3; the D is unclear. The sample consisted of peripheral blood. CDR3 amino acids: CASSISGTQYF. As DNA, the CDR3 is TGTGCCAGCAGTATTAGTGGTACGCAGTATTTT.